The 10 T cell receptor beta chains listed next were all sequenced from one sample in a study of blood T cell repertoires in COVID-19. TCRdb's copy holds only in-frame clones and misses some; the assay was immunoSEQ multiplex PCR. The sample records roughly 240,000 clones, approximately 85% being singletons. The specimen was PBMCs or T cells enriched from blood (not recorded which). These receptors originate from a woman aged 45-65 years who had recovered from COVID-19.

As DNA, the CDR3 is TGTGCCTGGAGTGTAAGAGCTTCTAGCACAGATACGCAGTATTTT. Translating gives CAWSVRASSTDTQYF. The J gene is TRBJ2-3, the V gene TRBV30; D remains unclear. Germline assignment: CDR1 GTSNPN and CDR2 SVGIG (reference sequence). This CDR3 contains 15 residues. The V end lost 0 bases, the J end lost 0 bases, and 10 bases lay between the germline ends. Looking up the rest from reference TRBV30 and TRBJ2-3 gives the full variable domain: SQTIHQWPATLVQPVGSPLSLECTVEGTSNPNLYWYRQAAGRGLQLLFYSVGIGQISSEVPQNLSASRPQDRQFILSSKKLLLSDSGFYLCAWSVRASSTDTQYFGPGTRLTVL.

This clone was seen once. The chain couples TRBV30 to TRBJ1-1; D ambiguous. The germline V gene encodes CDR1 GTSNPN and CDR2 SVGIG (reference sequence). The V end was cut by 3 bases, the J end by 0 bases, with 8 bases between. CDR3 size: 13 residues. The CDR3 reads CAWRDGMNTEAFF. The CDR3 DNA reads as TGTGCCTGGAGGGACGGGATGAACACTGAAGCTTTCTTT. The variable domain in full, with the rest retrieved from reference TRBV30 and TRBJ1-1, is SQTIHQWPATLVQPVGSPLSLECTVEGTSNPNLYWYRQAAGRGLQLLFYSVGIGQISSEVPQNLSASRPQDRQFILSSKKLLLSDSGFYLCAWRDGMNTEAFFGQGTRLTVV.

The chain employs TRBV5-1 and TRBJ1-2; D uncertain. Germline CDR1 is SGHRS and CDR2 is YFSETQ. The CDR3 runs 17 residues. Trimming removed 0 bases from V and 1 base from J, with 16 bases in between. The CDR3 DNA sequence: TGCGCCAGCAGCTTGGCCGTCAGAACCTCCTTTAACTATGGCTACACCTTC. Encoded protein: CASSLAVRTSFNYGYTF.

The CDR3 DNA sequence: TGTGCCAGCAGCACCCCGGGGAGCTCCTACAATGAGCAGTTCTTC. Amino acids: CASSTPGSSYNEQFF. The chain uses TRBV7-2 and TRBJ2-1; TRBD2 is a possible D gene (5 bases). CDR1 and CDR2 (germline): SGHTA, FQGNSA. V was cut by 5 bases and J by 0 bases, with 11 bases left in between. This CDR3 region has 15 residues.

The J gene is TRBJ1-3, the V gene TRBV5-6; maybe TRBD1 (5 bases). CDR3 length: 15 amino acids. V dropped 7 bases and J dropped 0 bases, with 14 bases sitting between them. In germline, CDR1 is SGHDT, CDR2 YYEEEE. CDR3: CASSPYRYSGNTIYF. As DNA, the CDR3 is TGTGCCAGCTCCCCCTACAGGTACTCTGGAAACACCATATATTTT.

V gene TRBV6-2 or TRBV6-3 combines with J gene TRBJ2-2, with TRBD1 matching 7 bases. The germline V gene encodes CDR1 MNHEY and CDR2 SVGEGT. The CDR3 runs to 15 residues. With V trimmed by 6 bases and J by 4 bases, 8 bases remained unmatched. In nucleotides, the CDR3 is TGTGCCAGCAGCGGCGTGGGACAGCCCACCGGGGAGCTGTTTTTT. It translates to CASSGVGQPTGELFF.

The V call is TRBV28, the J call TRBJ1-2; TRBD1 agrees at 7 bases. V was clipped by 6 bases and J by 1 base; unmatched bases: 5. CDR1 and CDR2 (germline): MDHEN, SYDVKM. CDR3 length: 14 residues. The CDR3 sequence: CASRQTGFNYGYTF. CDR3 bases: TGTGCCAGCAGGCAGACAGGGTTTAACTATGGCTACACCTTC.

The chain combines TRBV24-1 with TRBJ2-1, with 8 positions matching TRBD2. CDR1 and CDR2 (germline): KGHDR, SFDVKD. The CDR3 totals 15 residues. With 3 bases clipped from V and 7 bases from J, the junction kept 7 bases outside the gene matches. The CDR3, as DNA: TGTGCCACCAGTGATGTCCGGGGGGGCCCGAATGAGCAGTTCTTC. Protein product: CATSDVRGGPNEQFF.

CDR3 protein: CASSPRDIVSSPLHF. For the CDR3, the DNA is TGTGCCAGCTCACCCCGGGACATTGTCTCGTCACCCCTCCACTTT. The chain joins TRBV18 to TRBJ1-6; tentative D call: TRBD1 (6 bases). This CDR3 has 15 amino acids. The germline gives CDR1 KGHSH, CDR2 LQKENI. The V and J ends lost 3 bases and 10 bases respectively, with 16 bases between them.

J is TRBJ2-1 and V is TRBV9, with 9 positions matching TRBD1. Germline loops: CDR1 SGDLS, CDR2 YYNGEE. V shed 3 bases, J shed 5 bases, and the junction held 3 bases outside the gene matches. The CDR3 sequence is 14 residues long. The CDR3 DNA reads TGTGCCAGCAGCGCGGGACAGGGAGACAATGAGCAGTTCTTC. This codes for CASSAGQGDNEQFF.